The 5 T cell receptor beta chains listed next were all sequenced from one sample in a study of T cell responses to AZD1222 COVID-19 vaccine. Profiling relied on immunoSEQ multiplex PCR, and the TCRdb table lists in-frame clones only, not all of them. This table has 100,000 or so clones, 87% appearing once. Sequenced material: peripheral blood, taken on day 0 of MenACWY control vaccination. The receptors derive from an adult in good health.

The chain is built from TRBV18 and TRBJ1-1; TRBD1 is a possible D gene (6 bases). This CDR3 contains 15 residues. V dropped 6 bases and J dropped 5 bases, with 19 bases sitting between them. The V gene's germline CDR1 is KGHSH and CDR2 LQKENI. DNA of the CDR3: TGTGCCAGCTCTCCCGCAGGAGAGGGGGAGACTGAAGCTTTCTTT. This sequence encodes CASSPAGEGETEAFF.

The chain combines TRBV3-1 (or the pseudogene TRBV3-2) with TRBJ1-1; 8 positions agree with TRBD1. The CDR3 runs to 15 residues. Germline-derived CDR1 and CDR2 are LGHDT and YNNKEL (reference sequence). V lost 2 bases, J lost 11 bases, and 13 bases stayed unmatched. The CDR3 sequence: CASSQRDRSNVGAFF. Here the CDR3 DNA reads TGTGCCAGCAGCCAAAGGGACAGGTCAAACGTAGGGGCTTTCTTT.

This clone is a singleton in its sample. The genes are TRBV28 and TRBJ2-7, with D possibly TRBD2 on 7 matching bases. This CDR3 comprises 14 residues. V dropped 4 bases and J dropped 5 bases, with 15 bases sitting between them. Germline V gene sequence: CDR1 MDHEN, CDR2 SYDVKM. The CDR3 DNA reads as TGTGCCAGCAGTTATACAGGGAGGGGTGACGAGCAGTACTTC. Protein product: CASSYTGRGDEQYF.

The chain has TRBV7-2 and TRBJ2-1; D is unresolved. This CDR3 has 15 residues. Germline V gives CDR1 SGHTA, CDR2 FQGNSA. V gave up 5 bases and J gave up 0 bases, with 11 bases separating them. For the CDR3, the DNA is TGTGCCAGCAGCCGGACCGCGAGCTCCTACAATGAGCAGTTCTTC. Amino acids: CASSRTASSYNEQFF.

The chain couples TRBV5-6 to TRBJ2-5; D is perhaps TRBD2 (6 bases). This CDR3 spans 9 amino acids. Trimming removed 7 bases from V and 10 bases from J, with 8 bases in between. Germline values: CDR1 SGHDT, CDR2 YYEEEE. The CDR3 DNA reads as TGTGCCAGCTTGCGGGACCAGTACTTC. Translated, it gives CASLRDQYF.